A selection of T cell receptor beta chains follows, all from one sample in a study of control samples from healthy donors and cancer patients. Using immunoSEQ multiplex PCR, the repertoire was profiled, and TCRdb retains in-frame clones only, with some absent. The data hold 160,000 or so clones, with over 95% observed a single time. The sequencing sample was made of blood. The receptors were sampled from a woman in her 30s in good health. Both conserved end residues are part of each CDR3. D genes are given only for firm matches. Clone size is given for some rows only: seen once, a few or many times, or a class if the clone is expanded.

clone_size j_call v_call d_call cdr3_nt cdr3_aa
- TRBJ2-5 TRBV3-1/TRBV3-2 TRBD2 TGTGCCAGCAGCCAGACTAGCGGGGGTTTCCAAGAGACCCAGTACTTC CASSQTSGGFQETQYF
- TRBJ2-7 TRBV19 - TGTGCCAGTTCCTTCAGGGGCCACCCCTACGAGCAGTACTTC CASSFRGHPYEQYF
- TRBJ1-5 TRBV7-6 - TGTGCCAGCAGCACCCGTGTAGGGTTTCCCCAGCATTTT CASSTRVGFPQHF
- TRBJ2-7 TRBV7-8 - TGTGCCAGCAGCCAAAGGAGACTAGATGAACGCGAGCAGTACTTC CASSQRRLDEREQYF
- TRBJ2-6 TRBV18 - TGTGCCAGCTCACCATCGGCCTTGGTCCTGACTTTC CASSPSALVLTF
- TRBJ1-2 TRBV28 - TGTGCCAGCCGCACCTCGGGGCAGCCAACGACCACCTTC CASRTSGQPTTTF
once TRBJ2-7 TRBV28 - TGTGCCAGCAGTTTTGGCAGGGGACCCTACGAGCAGTACTTC CASSFGRGPYEQYF
- TRBJ1-3 TRBV3-1/TRBV3-2 - TGTGCCAGCAGCCAAGGAGCTCTCTCGGGAAACACCATATATTTT CASSQGALSGNTIYF
- TRBJ2-7 TRBV28 - TGTGCCAGCAGTCCCATTCCCTCCTACGAGCAGTACTTC CASSPIPSYEQYF
- TRBJ2-2 TRBV18 TRBD2 TGTGCCAGCTCAGTTGCGGGAGTGCCCGGGGAGCTGTTTTTT CASSVAGVPGELFF
- TRBJ2-7 TRBV7-9 - TGTGCCAGCAGCTGGGTTATCGAGGACGAGCAGTACTTC CASSWVIEDEQYF
- TRBJ1-3 TRBV5-6 - TGTGCCAGCAGCTTGGGAAGGGCCAAGGGGCCTGGAAACACCATATATTTT CASSLGRAKGPGNTIYF
- TRBJ2-2 TRBV3-1/TRBV3-2 - TGTGCCAGCAGCCGCGGAGGGGGGCTGTCCGGGGAGCTGTTTTTT CASSRGGGLSGELFF
- TRBJ2-3 TRBV5-5 TRBD1 TGTGCCAGCAGCTTAGGACAGGGGATTGTAACAGATACGCAGTATTTT CASSLGQGIVTDTQYF
- TRBJ1-2 TRBV7-9 TRBD1 TGTGCCAGCAGCTTAGGAGGGACAGAAGCTAACTATGGCTACACCTTC CASSLGGTEANYGYTF
- TRBJ2-6 TRBV5-1 - TGCGCCAGCAGCTTAACAGGAGTAGGGGCTGGGGCCAACGTCCTGACTTTC CASSLTGVGAGANVLTF
- TRBJ1-6 TRBV27 TRBD1 TGTGCCAGCAGTCCGTCGACAGGGGGCAGAAATTCACCCCTCCACTTT CASSPSTGGRNSPLHF
- TRBJ2-1 TRBV5-5 TRBD2 TGTGCCAGCAGCTTGGTGGACACTAGCGGGGGGTCCTACAATGAGCAGTTCTTC CASSLVDTSGGSYNEQFF
- TRBJ1-5 TRBV2 TRBD1 TGTGCCAGCAGGGTGGACAGGAATAGCAATCAGCCCCAGCATTTT CASRVDRNSNQPQHF
- TRBJ2-3 TRBV30 TRBD2 TGTGCCTGGAGACTCGCGGGGGGGAGAGATACGCAGTATTTT CAWRLAGGRDTQYF
- TRBJ2-2 TRBV7-9 TRBD2 TGTGCCAGCAGCTTATCTCCTAGCGGGGAACGGGAGCTGTTTTTT CASSLSPSGERELFF
- TRBJ2-7 TRBV5-5 - TGTGCCAGCAGCTCAAGGAACACCCCCGGCGAGCAGTACTTC CASSSRNTPGEQYF
- TRBJ2-1 TRBV11-2 TRBD2 TGTGCCAGCAGCTTAGATCGGAGCGGGGGCTACAATGAGCAGTTCTTC CASSLDRSGGYNEQFF
few TRBJ2-6 TRBV6-4 TRBD1 TGTGCCAGCAGTGAGTCCAGGGGGACTGGGGCCAACGTCCTGACTTTC CASSESRGTGANVLTF
- TRBJ2-1 TRBV6-5 TRBD1 TGTGCCAGCAGTTACAGGGACAGGGTTCACAATGAGCAGTTCTTC CASSYRDRVHNEQFF
- TRBJ2-1 TRBV18 TRBD2 TGTGCCAGCTCCCTACTAGCGGGAGGGATGAGCTCCTACAATGAGCAGTTCTTC CASSLLAGGMSSYNEQFF
- TRBJ2-7 TRBV10-3 - TGTGCCATCAGTGAGCTAGGCGAGCAGTACTTC CAISELGEQYF
- TRBJ2-7 TRBV10-3 - TGTGCCATCAGTGAGTCGTCCGGGCCCGGCTTGGCCTACGAGCAGTACTTC CAISESSGPGLAYEQYF
- TRBJ2-6 TRBV6-5 - TGTGCCAGCAGTTACTCTAGCGGCTCTGGGGCCAACGTCCTGACTTTC CASSYSSGSGANVLTF
- TRBJ2-3 TRBV7-9 - TGTGCCAGCAGCCCCTGGACAGATTCCACAGATACGCAGTATTTT CASSPWTDSTDTQYF
- TRBJ2-2 TRBV6-6 - TGTGCCAGCAGTTGGGACACGAACACCGGGGAGCTGTTTTTT CASSWDTNTGELFF
- TRBJ1-2 TRBV19 TRBD1 TGTGCCAGTAGTCCCGACAAACAGGGGGCTGGCTATGGCTACACCTTC CASSPDKQGAGYGYTF
- TRBJ2-1 TRBV3-1/TRBV3-2 TRBD1 TGTGCCAGCAGCCGGAACAGGGGGTCCTACAATGAGCAGTTCTTC CASSRNRGSYNEQFF
once TRBJ1-3 TRBV5-6 TRBD1 TGTGCCAGCAGTCCCAGGGGGACAGTTGGAAACACCATATATTTT CASSPRGTVGNTIYF
- TRBJ1-2 TRBV28 TRBD1 TGTGCCAGCAGTCCGTCCCCAGGGGGCGACTATGGCTACACCTTC CASSPSPGGDYGYTF
- TRBJ2-1 TRBV7-3 TRBD2 TGTGCCAGCAGCATAGGGACTAGCGGTCACAATGAGCAGTTCTTC CASSIGTSGHNEQFF
- TRBJ2-7 TRBV25-1 - TGTGCCAGCAGTGACCACGAGCAGTACTTC CASSDHEQYF
- TRBJ2-1 TRBV27 - TGTGCCAGCAGTTTACAGGGGCTCCTGGATGAGCAGTTCTTC CASSLQGLLDEQFF
- TRBJ2-3 TRBV6-4 - TGTGCCAGCAGTGACCGTTATCGTCTGGGAGATACGCAGTATTTT CASSDRYRLGDTQYF
once TRBJ2-2 TRBV4-1 - TGCGCCAGCAGCAGGATCCATTTGGGGGACGCGAACACCGGGGAGCTGTTTTTT CASSRIHLGDANTGELFF
- TRBJ2-5 TRBV14 - TGTGCCAGCAGCCTCACAGGATACGGGGAGACCCAGTACTTC CASSLTGYGETQYF